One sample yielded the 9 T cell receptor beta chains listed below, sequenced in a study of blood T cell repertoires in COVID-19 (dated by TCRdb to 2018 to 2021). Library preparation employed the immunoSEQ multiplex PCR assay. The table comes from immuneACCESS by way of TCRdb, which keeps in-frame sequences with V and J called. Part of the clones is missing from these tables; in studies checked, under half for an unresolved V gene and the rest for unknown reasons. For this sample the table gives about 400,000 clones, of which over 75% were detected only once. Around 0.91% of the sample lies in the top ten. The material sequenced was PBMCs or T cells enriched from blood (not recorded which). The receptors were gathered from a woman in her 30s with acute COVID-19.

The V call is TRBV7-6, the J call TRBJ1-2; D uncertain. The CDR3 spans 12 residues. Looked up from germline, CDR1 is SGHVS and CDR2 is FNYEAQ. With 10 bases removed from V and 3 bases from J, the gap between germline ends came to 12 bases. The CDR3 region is CATGLMDYGYTF. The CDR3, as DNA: TGTGCCACAGGCCTTATGGACTATGGCTACACCTTC.

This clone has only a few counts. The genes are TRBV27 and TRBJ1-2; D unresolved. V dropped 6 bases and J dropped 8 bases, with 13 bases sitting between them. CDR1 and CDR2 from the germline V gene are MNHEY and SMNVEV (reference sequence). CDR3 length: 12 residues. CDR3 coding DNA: TGTGCCAGCAGGACCTCGAGGGAGGGCTACACCTTC. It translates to CASRTSREGYTF.

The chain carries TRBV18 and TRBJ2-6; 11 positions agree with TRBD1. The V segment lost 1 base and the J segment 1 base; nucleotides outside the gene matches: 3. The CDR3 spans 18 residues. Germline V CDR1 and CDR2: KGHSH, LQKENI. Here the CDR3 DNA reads TGTGCCAGCTCACCACGGACAGGGGGCATTTCTGGGGCCAACGTCCTGACTTTC. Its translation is CASSPRTGGISGANVLTF.

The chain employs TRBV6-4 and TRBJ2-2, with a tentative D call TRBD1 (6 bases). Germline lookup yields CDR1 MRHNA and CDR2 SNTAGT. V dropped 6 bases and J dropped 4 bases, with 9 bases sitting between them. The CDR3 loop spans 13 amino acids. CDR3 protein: CASRQTGTGELFF. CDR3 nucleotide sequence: TGTGCCAGCAGGCAGACAGGCACCGGGGAGCTGTTTTTT.

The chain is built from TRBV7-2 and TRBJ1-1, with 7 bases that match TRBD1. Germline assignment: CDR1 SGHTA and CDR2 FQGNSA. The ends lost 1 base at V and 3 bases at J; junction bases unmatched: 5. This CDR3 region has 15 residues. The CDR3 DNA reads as TGTGCCAGCAGCTTAGGAAGGACAGGATACACTGAAGCTTTCTTT. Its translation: CASSLGRTGYTEAFF.

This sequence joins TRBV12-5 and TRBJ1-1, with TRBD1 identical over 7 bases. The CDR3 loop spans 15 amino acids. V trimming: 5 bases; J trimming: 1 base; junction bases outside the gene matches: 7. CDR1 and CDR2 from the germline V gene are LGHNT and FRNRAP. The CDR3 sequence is CASGVRDSGNTEAFF. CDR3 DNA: TGTGCTAGTGGTGTCCGGGACAGTGGGAACACTGAAGCTTTCTTT.

The CDR3 DNA reads as TGTGCCAGCAGCTCCTATGAGTCGAATGAAAAACTGTTTTTT. Protein: CASSSYESNEKLFF. The chain uses TRBV7-9 and TRBJ1-4, with no clear D. Germline V CDR1 and CDR2: SEHNR, FQNEAQ (reference sequence). Trimming removed 4 bases from V and 5 bases from J, with 11 bases in between. The CDR3 covers 14 residues. Complete variable domain (other parts from reference TRBV7-9 and TRBJ1-4): DTGVSQNPRHKITKRGQNVTFRCDPISEHNRLYWYRQTLGQGPEFLTYFQNEAQLEKSRLLSDRFSAERPKGSFSTLEIQRTEQGDSAMYLCASSSYESNEKLFFGSGTQLSVL.

CDR3 nucleotide sequence: TGTGCCAGCAGCTTAACCGGAGGGTTCGAGACCCAGTACTTC. Its protein is CASSLTGGFETQYF. The chain joins TRBV7-3 to TRBJ2-5; a weak D match, TRBD2 (6 bases). Germline V lookup: CDR1 SGHTA, CDR2 FQGTGA. V gave up 0 bases and J gave up 5 bases, with 10 bases separating them. The CDR3 is 14 residues long.

Written as DNA, the CDR3 is TGTGCCACACAGGGGGGAGGGCTAGCGGCACACAATGAGCAGTTCTTC. This encodes CATQGGGLAAHNEQFF. The J gene is TRBJ2-1, the V gene TRBV15, with a tentative D call TRBD1 (8 bases). V was cut by 9 bases and J by 5 bases, with 23 bases left in between. CDR1 is LNHNV and CDR2 is YYDKDF in the germline V gene (reference sequence). The CDR3 has 16 amino acids.